This TCR beta chain was captured by sequencing in a study of blood T cells in healthy people across ages. The germline gives CDR1 MDHEN, CDR2 SYDVKM. The CDR3 loop spans 15 amino acids. Trimming took 5 bases from V and 2 from J; bases not matched to a gene: 4. This clonotype has just a few counts. Its antigen is undetermined. Whole-study results and caveats: Diversity estimates drawn from one million T cells were deemed underestimates.

For the second PCR, which ran for roughly 6 to 11 cycles, a sample-barcoded 5' primer and a J-beta primer mix were used. In TCRdb, the 5' RACE reads were re-called with MiXCR into one record per CDR3 protein. The sample shows 800,000 or so distinct CDR3 sequences, less than 60% of them seen only once. Isolation per sample recovered at least 7 million PBMCs. The sequenced sample consisted of blood. The TCR originated in a man older than 75 in good health. The rearrangement uses TRBV28 and TRBJ2-1; 9 nucleotides align to TRBD1. The CDR3 protein is CASSITGGAYNEQFF. CDR3 coding DNA: TGTGCCAGCAGTATAACAGGGGGCGCCTACAATGAGCAGTTCTTC.